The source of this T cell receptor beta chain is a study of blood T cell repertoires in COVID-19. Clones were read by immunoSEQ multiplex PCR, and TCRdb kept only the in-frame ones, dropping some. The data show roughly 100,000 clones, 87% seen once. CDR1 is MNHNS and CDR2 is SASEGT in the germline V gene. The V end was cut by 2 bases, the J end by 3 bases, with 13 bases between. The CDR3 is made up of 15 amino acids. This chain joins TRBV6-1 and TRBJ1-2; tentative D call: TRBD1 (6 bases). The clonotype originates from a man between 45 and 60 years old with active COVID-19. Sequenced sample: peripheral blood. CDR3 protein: CASSERRRGDYGYTF. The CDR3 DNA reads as TGTGCCAGCAGTGAAAGGCGCAGGGGAGACTATGGCTACACCTTC.